The sequence of this T cell receptor (beta chain) was determined in a study of cytomegalovirus exposure and HLA in healthy donors (TCRdb year 2017). Regarding the study in general: An earlier analysis of some 620 of the donors reported 276 Gb of sequence data and approximately 120 million unique TCR beta sequences obtained from around 180 million T cells. The study was designed to test whether signatures of past pathogen exposure could be identified by cataloging public T cell receptors. Typing coverage varied by locus: roughly 629-640 donors for A, B, C, DRB1 and DQB1; roughly 500 for DQA1; about 590 for DPA1; approximately 490 for DPB1. The later analysis used no new phenotypic data to find candidate immune exposures, relying instead on TCR beta sequences and their occurrence across donors. Besides the first cohort of roughly 640 subjects, a separate validation cohort made up of some 110 different subjects was used. Five DR-DQ haplotypes were treated as single units for association and clustering because of strong linkage in the cohort. Among roughly 400 genotyped donors of the cohort, an average of approximately 220,000 unique TCR beta nucleotide sequences was sequenced per donor, of which about 18% were non-productive. To study patterns of TCR occurrence, a later analysis re-analyzed previously published TCR beta repertoires from several hundred donors and added high-resolution HLA genotyping. In an earlier analysis of around 540 of the donors, high-throughput TCR beta sequencing was used to judge whether each TCR beta V gene segment behaved as functional or pseudogenic. Both class I and class II loci were covered by HLA typing, at four-digit resolution. Donor age, sex, ethnicity and CMV serostatus were compiled alongside the repertoire data. Of the roughly 400 genotyped donors, about 80% fell in the genetic ancestry cluster associated with self-reported Caucasian donors. The study used immunosequencing to profile the T cell repertoires of around 600 subjects and linked those repertoires to cytomegalovirus serostatus. An early release covering 550 to 700 HLA-typed donors comprised roughly 300 gigabases of sequencing data and around 80 million unique TCR sequences. To predict cytomegalovirus infection status, the study brought together high-throughput TCR immunosequencing, statistical association of individual TCRs with disease status, and machine learning. A later genetic analysis took genome-wide SNP genotypes for about 55% of the roughly 700 donors and used that subset as a discovery cohort. Every repertoire in the discovery cohort had been generated on one and the same sequencing platform. Results and caveats for the whole study, not just this receptor: When HLA alleles, especially DR and DQ, strongly co-occurred, TCR associations were difficult to assign to individual alleles. Broadly in line with IMGT annotations, most TCR beta V segments showed up in productive rearrangements about 87% or about 30% of the time in an earlier analysis of approximately 600 of the donors. The only immune exposure information available for the cohort was CMV serostatus. At a false discovery rate of 0.05, a later analysis linked approximately 18,000 TCR beta sequences to specific HLA alleles. Only TCR beta chains were sequenced in this cohort, and the absence of alpha or paired-chain data limited detectable features. A later analysis found that most CMV-associated TCR beta chains appeared HLA-restricted, with HLA associations seemingly driven largely by CMV exposure. A few of the identified cytomegalovirus-associated TCR beta chains were confirmed in vitro to be specific for cytomegalovirus antigens. In a later analysis, HLA-associated TCR beta chains were found to be more clonally expanded and to have lower generation probabilities than equally common non-associated chains. Across donors, most TCR sequences were observed very rarely, whereas some public TCRs were present in many individuals. The classifier was reported to diagnose cytomegalovirus status with high specificity and sensitivity in both the original cohort and the validation cohort. A further reported finding was that TCR beta sequences accurately predicted the HLA-A and HLA-B alleles for most subjects in the first cohort. A later genetic analysis reported fewer N-insertions in productive TCRs among donors in an Asian-associated ancestry cluster than the approximately 670-donor mean. Because HLA typing was unavailable for some donors at each locus, only the typed subset was used in association tests. Several of the top co-occurrence clusters appeared to be linked to parvovirus B19, influenza, CMV and Epstein-Barr virus, according to a later analysis. V-gene and J-gene trimming of TCR beta chains was associated with a missense DCLRE1C variant in a later genetic analysis, and the association was replicated in an independent cohort. Correlated functional status among segregating V segments might be attributable to linkage disequilibrium, but an unknown experimental factor could not be ruled out. Because the 87-base-pair reads could not distinguish some IMGT-functional V segments, including TRBV6-2 and TRBV6-3, those segments were excluded. A cluster of highly shared sequence variants was judged likely to be a technical artifact of the sequencing pipeline. In a later analysis, the rate of TCR association differed among HLA loci, with DRB1 alleles having the most associated TCRs and HLA-C alleles having the fewest. The earlier analysis of some 560 of the donors excluded over 15 rarely observed V segments, including chromosome 9 orphons, because counts were too low. The authors suggested that the approach could potentially be generalized to other disease states and immunological phenotypes. Roughly uniform sequencing depth across donors was assumed in presence/absence analyses, although this assumption may not hold. The study gave a list of under 200 TCR beta chains associated with cytomegalovirus.

The germline V gene sets CDR1 to SGHRS and CDR2 to YFSETQ. The junction shows trimming of 3 bases on V and 0 bases on J, plus 16 bases between the germline ends. The CDR3 runs 16 amino acids, cysteine and phenylalanine included. Only CDR3 DNA is held: 48 bases, read in frame from base 1. The library was built by means of the immunoSEQ multiplex PCR assay. For the multiplex PCR, a mixture combining 60 forward primers for TCR Vbeta segments and 13 reverse primers for TCR Jbeta segments was used. Amplification of the CDR3 region of rearranged TCR beta genes was performed with a multiplex PCR assay on genomic DNA. On the Illumina HiSeq System, the amplified TCR beta libraries were sequenced as 87-base-pair reads. In the authors' own workflow: In a later analysis, some 80 million unique TCR beta chains were counted across the roughly 610 repertoires, and around 10 million of these chains were shared by at least two donors. A nearest-neighbor algorithm error-corrected the raw reads and collapsed the reads into unique sequences, merging closely related sequences to remove PCR and sequencing errors. Alignment of CDR3 sequences to IMGT reference sequences was used to assign V, D and J gene segments. Each retained sequence needed at least a six-nucleotide match to both a V gene segment and a J gene segment. Rearrangements were classified as productive when the CDR3 lacked stop codons and remained in frame with V and J, and all other rearrangements were classified as non-productive. CDR3 was defined by IMGT convention, running from the second conserved V-encoded cysteine to the conserved J-encoded phenylalanine. The earlier analysis of about 610 of the donors excluded any sequence lacking an unambiguous match to a single V gene segment. An earlier analysis of some 500 of the donors classified V segments as functional when productive rearrangements were above 56.7% and as segregating when the standard deviation between donors was above 5%. A statistical classification framework was built for diagnosing cytomegalovirus status from the catalog of TCR beta chain sequences. A later analysis assigned V and J genes by comparing TCR nucleotide sequences with IMGT/GENE-DB human TR gene sequences. In a later analysis, CDR3 sequences and most-parsimonious VDJ recombination scenarios were assigned using the TCRdist pipeline. In a later analysis, each TCR beta chain was defined by its CDR3 amino acid sequence together with its V-gene family, and reads without a unique V-gene family were excluded. In a later analysis, 550 to 650 highly shared, low-generation-probability nucleotide sequences were removed to address suspected cross-contamination and a sequencing artifact. A later analysis calculated a clonal expansion index for each public chain from normalized within-repertoire ranks of inferred template counts. In a later analysis, generation probabilities were computed with a VDJ recombination model fitted to out-of-frame rearrangements, and the resulting probabilities were checked against IGoR. In a later analysis, hypergeometric tests were used to score TCR-TCR, TCR-HLA and TCR-CMV co-occurrence, with a repertoire-size bias correction applied to TCR pairs. To estimate false discovery rates, a later analysis permuted the HLA or CMV assignments 20 times. In a later analysis, co-occurring TCRs were grouped using DBSCAN, and TCRdist sequence similarity was added for clustering within HLA-allele-positive subsets. For co-occurrence clustering, repertoires with fewer than 30,000 or more than 120,000 public chains were excluded, along with about five repertoires with anomalous nucleotide sharing. This is the immuneACCESS table as TCRdb keeps it, with only in-frame sequences that have V and J called. A part of the clones is gone; compared with another copy, unresolved V genes explain less than half, and the rest is unexplained. V and J calls and clone size are copied from that table; D and trimming were computed from the DNA. In all, the sample holds some 130,000 clones, and 60% to 80% of those were seen once. Jointly, the top ten make up 5.5% to 8.5% of the sample.

This clone was counted only a few times. Its cognate antigen has yet to be identified. One base away there is no much larger clone; base qualities are not given. In total, around 600 healthy bone marrow donors made up the cohort. Cohort members were all nominally healthy when sampled, although unrecorded immune exposures were likely present. The donor tested CMV seronegative and was one of the 352 seronegative cohort members. A peripheral blood sample was provided by each donor, and peripheral blood mononuclear cells were used for TCR beta sequencing. The Qiagen DNeasy Blood Extraction Kit was used to extract genomic DNA from the blood cell samples.

The source of this sequence is a male donor in good health and CMV-seronegative. The rearranged segments are TRBV5-1 and TRBJ2-7; perhaps TRBD2 is the D gene, with 5 bases matching. Sequencing was done on a sample of PBMCs. The CDR3: CASSWPPSGSSYEQYF. The sequenced DNA is TGCGCCAGCAGCTGGCCCCCCAGCGGTAGCTCCTACGAGCAGTACTTC.